This entry lists 16 T cell receptor beta chains sequenced from one sample in a study of radiation and T cells in renal cell carcinoma. Time point noted: blood 2 weeks post-SBRT. Stated treatment: 15 Gy SBRT to primary tumor, nephrectomy 4 weeks later. Assay: immunoSEQ multiplex PCR; the TCRdb copy retains only in-frame clones and omits some. The sample gives around 130,000 clones, roughly 91% of which show up once; almost 6% is in the top ten. The source was blood, collected from a patient whose treatment included radiotherapy and nephrectomy. All receptors come from a woman in her 70s with renal cell carcinoma.

The chain is built from TRBV19 and TRBJ2-7; tentatively, D is TRBD2 (7 bases). V lost 3 bases and J lost 0, with 15 bases in between. CDR3 size: 16 residues. Germline V gene lookup returns CDR1 LNHDA and CDR2 SQIVND (reference sequence). The chain's CDR3 is CASSIDQGGGSYEQYF. CDR3 sequence (DNA): TGTGCCAGTAGTATCGATCAAGGGGGGGGCTCCTACGAGCAGTACTTC.

This sequence joins TRBV9 and TRBJ2-7, with D possibly TRBD1 on 6 matching bases. The CDR3 contains 15 residues. The germline V gene encodes CDR1 SGDLS and CDR2 YYNGEE. The V gene lost 0 bases and the J gene lost 0 bases, with 10 bases spanning the gap. CDR3 in DNA: TGTGCCAGCAGCGTAGACCCAGGGGCCTCCTACGAGCAGTACTTC. Encoded protein: CASSVDPGASYEQYF.

V is TRBV5-4 and J is TRBJ1-1; no clear D. The V gene's germline CDR1 is SGHNT and CDR2 YYREEE (reference sequence). V was shortened by 3 bases and J by 1 base, with 10 bases between the two germline ends. This CDR3 contains 14 residues. The CDR3 bases are TGTGCCAGCAGCTCCGAGGTAGGGAACACTGAAGCTTTCTTT. Its translation: CASSSEVGNTEAFF.

The V gene is TRBV19, the J gene TRBJ2-3; 11 positions agree with TRBD2. The CDR3 has 17 amino acids. With V trimmed by 5 bases and J by 7 bases, 14 bases remained unmatched. The germline V gene has CDR1 LNHDA and CDR2 SQIVND (reference sequence). The CDR3, as DNA: TGTGCCAGTAGTTCAAAGGCGGGTCTAGCGGGGGGTCATACGCAGTATTTT. Protein sequence: CASSSKAGLAGGHTQYF.

The V gene is TRBV7-2, the J gene TRBJ1-2; TRBD1 agrees at 7 bases. The J segment lost 2 bases and the V segment lost 2 bases, leaving 5 bases of the junction unmatched. From germline, CDR1 is SGHTA and CDR2 FQGNSA. This CDR3 comprises 15 residues. As DNA, the CDR3 is TGTGCCAGCAGCTTATTTAGACAGGGAAACTATGGCTACACCTTC. It codes for CASSLFRQGNYGYTF.

The chain joins TRBV7-9 to TRBJ2-2; D gene ambiguous. V lost 3 bases and J lost 5, with 10 bases in between. The CDR3 is 14 amino acids. CDR1 and CDR2 from the germline V gene are SEHNR and FQNEAQ (reference sequence). Written as DNA, the CDR3 is TGTGCCAGCAGCTTTGGCAGCTCTACCGGGGAGCTGTTTTTT. Translating it yields CASSFGSSTGELFF.

The chain uses TRBV19 and TRBJ2-6, with TRBD1 identical over 7 bases. CDR1 and CDR2 (germline): LNHDA, SQIVND (reference sequence). The CDR3 runs to 19 residues. V shed 4 bases and J 1 base; nucleotides not matched to a gene: 13. The CDR3 DNA follows: TGTGCCAGTAGTAAGGGACAGCCAAACCCCTATTCTGGGGCCAACGTCCTGACTTTC. Protein: CASSKGQPNPYSGANVLTF.

The V and J genes are TRBV5-1 and TRBJ1-1; D is undetermined. Trimming cost V 0 bases and J 1 base, with 4 bases left between them. Germline values: CDR1 SGHRS, CDR2 YFSETQ. The CDR3 is made up of 13 amino acids. CDR3 sequence: CASSLAANTEAFF. The CDR3 DNA is TGCGCCAGCAGCTTGGCGGCGAACACTGAAGCTTTCTTT.

The chain combines TRBV10-3 with TRBJ1-1, with a weak D call TRBD1 (5 bases). Trimming took off 2 bases at V and 0 bases at J, with 10 bases between the two ends. Germline-derived CDR1 and CDR2 are ENHRY and SYGVKD. The CDR3 length is 15 residues. This CDR3 is CAISEGGVLNTEAFF. The CDR3 coding sequence is TGTGCCATCAGTGAGGGAGGGGTCTTGAACACTGAAGCTTTCTTT.

The rearrangement joins TRBV5-1 to TRBJ2-1, with D hard to call. Between the trimmed V and J ends, which lost 3 bases and 3 bases, there was a span of 10 bases. The CDR3 totals 14 residues. Germline V CDR1 and CDR2: SGHRS, YFSETQ. The CDR3 loop reads CASSWDDFYNEQFF. The CDR3 DNA reads as TGCGCCAGCAGCTGGGATGATTTCTACAATGAGCAGTTCTTC. The variable domain in full, with the rest retrieved from reference TRBV5-1 and TRBJ2-1, is KAGVTQTPRYLIKTRGQQVTLSCSPISGHRSVSWYQQTPGQGLQFLFEYFSETQRNKGNFPGRFSGRQFSNSRSEMNVSTLELGDSALYLCASSWDDFYNEQFFGPGTRLTVL.

The chain carries TRBV15 and TRBJ1-5; tentative D call: TRBD1 (5 bases). Trimming cost V 0 bases and J 7 bases, with 16 bases left between them. The CDR3 is 16 residues long. Germline V gene sequence: CDR1 LNHNV, CDR2 YYDKDF (reference sequence). The CDR3 DNA is TGTGCCACCAGCAGAGAGAGGGACCCGAGGAACCAGCCCCAGCATTTT. It yields the protein CATSRERDPRNQPQHF.

The J gene is TRBJ2-7, the V gene TRBV15; the D is unclear. This CDR3 region has 11 residues. V lost 1 base and J 6 bases, leaving 4 bases between the germline ends. CDR1 and CDR2 from the germline V gene are LNHNV and YYDKDF (reference sequence). For the CDR3, the DNA is TGTGCCACCAGCAGAGGTAGCGAGCAGTACTTC. It is translated as CATSRGSEQYF.

This clone was detected once. The sample holds other DNA sequences that translate to the same CDR3. J is TRBJ2-7 and V is TRBV20-1; tentative D call: TRBD1 (6 bases). There are 11 residues in the CDR3. Germline CDR1 reads DFQATT; CDR2 reads SNEGSKA (reference sequence). Trimming shortened V by 6 bases and J by 3 bases, and 9 bases separated the two germline ends. The chain's CDR3 is CSAVGGYEQYF. The CDR3 coding sequence is TGCAGTGCAGTAGGGGGCTACGAGCAGTACTTC.

V is TRBV14 and J is TRBJ2-5, with no clear D. V was shortened by 1 base and J by 7 bases, with 10 bases between the two germline ends. CDR1 SGHDN and CDR2 FVKESK come from the germline V gene. The CDR3 is 13 residues long. The CDR3 reads CASSQGSRGTQYF. For the CDR3, the DNA is TGTGCCAGCAGCCAAGGAAGTAGAGGGACCCAGTACTTC.

The rearrangement joins TRBV28 to TRBJ1-6, with TRBD1 as a possible D gene (5 bases). The CDR3 is 14 amino acids. The germline V and J ends were trimmed by 11 bases and 7 bases, with 18 bases remaining between them. The germline CDR1 and CDR2 sequences are MDHEN and SYDVKM. The CDR3 DNA sequence: TGTGCCTCCGCTAGGACATACAAAAATTCACCCCTCCACTTT. Translated: CASARTYKNSPLHF.

V usage is TRBV11-2 and J usage is TRBJ2-3; 11 bases agree with TRBD1. Trimming removed 5 bases from V and 1 base from J; junction bases left unmatched: 5. Germline CDR1 is SGHAT and CDR2 is FQNNGV. The CDR3 is made up of 16 amino acids. The CDR3 region has the DNA TGTGCCAGCAGCCGGGACAGGGGGTCCGGCACAGATACGCAGTATTTT. This sequence encodes CASSRDRGSGTDTQYF.